A single T cell receptor beta chain is shown here with its context. This clone came up once. This receptor's antigen is unknown. Per-nucleotide qualities are absent, and no much larger clonotype sits a single base away. This entry is derived from a study of blood T cell repertoires in COVID-19 (dated by TCRdb to the early 2020s). For the wider study: Samples covering the acute and convalescent phases of COVID-19 were provided by collaborators in the United States, Italy and Spain. Subjects who had been exposed to COVID-19, were actively infected with it, or had recovered from it provided the deeply sampled blood TCRbeta repertoires that made up the dataset. The samples were drawn from the first 160 participants of the ongoing ImmuneRACE study and from some 1,300 subjects provided by 6 global collaborators. Nearly every sample came with metadata listing a de-identified subject ID, COVID-19 status, age in years and sex. The repertoires were released in a freely available public database meant as a resource for research on the immune response to SARS-CoV-2. The material from the prospective study consisted of cDNA or gDNA derived from T cells, B-cell-depleted T cells, or PBMCs. Where available, HLA class I and class II types were obtained from metadata supplied by the sample provider rather than from assay-based typing. The investigation overall reported the following: How much clinical and demographic metadata was included differed by source and by participant, and the metadata was provided uncurated.

Trimming removed 1 base from V and 7 bases from J, leaving 14 bases between the germline ends. Spanning cysteine to phenylalanine, the CDR3 consists of 14 amino acids. Left in the record is the CDR3 DNA by itself, 42 bases read in frame from the first base. Based on the germline V gene (reference sequence), the CDR1 and CDR2 sequences are SEHNR and FQNEAQ. Participants in the prospective study were enrolled through a virtual design, were aged roughly 18 to 95 years, and lived in some 24 United States geographic areas. In the prospective study, participants were assigned to cohorts based on the clinical history participants reported in a screening survey and a study questionnaire. In the prospective study, mobile phlebotomists collected whole blood, serum and a nasopharyngeal or oropharyngeal swab from each participant. Additional blood draws and questionnaires over an approximately two-month period could optionally be provided by prospective study participants. Before DNA extraction, prospective study blood samples were shipped either frozen or at room temperature.

The immunoSEQ Assay, a bias-controlled multiplex PCR, was used to amplify TCRbeta CDR3 regions from genomic DNA. As for the original processing: The number of nucleated cells in each sample was estimated from the amplification of reference gene primers within the assay. To quantify the absolute abundance of each unique TCRbeta CDR3 rearrangement, sequence reads were collapsed and filtered. For each sample, productive Simpson clonality was calculated as the square root of Simpson's diversity index across productive rearrangements. The table was pulled from immuneACCESS by TCRdb, which kept in-frame rearrangements only. Such tables lose some clones; where checked, under half of the loss comes from unresolved V genes, and the rest has no known cause. Clone size and V and J calls were adopted from that table, with D and trimming inferred from the DNA. The sample yields 130,000 to 150,000 clones; less than 90% were counted once. 5% to 7% of the sample rests with the top ten.

The sequence links TRBV7-9 to TRBJ2-7; TRBD2 is perhaps the D gene, given 5 matching bases. The receptor comes from a man aged 40-49 years with acute COVID-19. The sample comprised PBMCs or T cells enriched from blood (not recorded which). The CDR3 has the sequence CASSLGDSRGEQYF. At the DNA level, the sequence is TGTGCCAGCAGCTTAGGGGATTCACGAGGGGAGCAGTACTTC.